This T cell receptor (beta chain) was identified in a study of spatial heterogeneity in lung cancer. The V and J ends lost 6 bases and 3 bases respectively, with 17 bases between them. The CDR3 extends over 15 amino acids. Stated time point: sample taken at primary tumor resection. This clonotype was counted a few times. TCRdb reprocessed the 5' RACE reads with MiXCR, giving one entry per CDR3 protein. Of tens of thousands of distinct CDR3 sequences listed, more than 10% are singletons. This chain connects TRBV12-3 or TRBV12-4 to TRBJ2-5; possibly TRBD1 or TRBD2 for D (5 bases each). Sequenced here: PBMCs, sampled at surgery. The clonotype was recovered from a male donor with early-stage non-small cell lung cancer. The CDR3 DNA reads TGTGCCAGCAGCCACCACCGGGACGGAAAAGAGACCCAGTACTTC. This translates into CASSHHRDGKETQYF.